The rows below give T cell receptor beta chains drawn from one sample of a study of blood T cell repertoires in COVID-19. Sequenced by immunoSEQ multiplex PCR; TCRdb stores in-frame clones only, minus some. The sample holds approximately 300,000 clones, over 75% seen once. Material: peripheral blood. These receptors originate from a man aged 50 to 59 with active or convalescent COVID-19. Each CDR3 is given with its conserved first and last residue. The D gene is left open where the match is weak. Clone size is not always given. Where it is, it says once, few, many or a class for expanded clones.

J gene: TRBJ2-1; clone size: -; D gene: TRBD2; V gene: TRBV5-1; CDR3 DNA: TGCGCCAGCAGCTTGGGACTAGCGGTATACAATGAGCAGTTCTTC; CDR3 protein: CASSLGLAVYNEQFF
J gene: TRBJ2-3; clone size: -; D gene: -; V gene: TRBV19; CDR3 DNA: TGTGCCAGTAGTATTCGCCCCTCACCGCGAACTACAGATACGCAGTATTTT; CDR3 protein: CASSIRPSPRTTDTQYF
J gene: TRBJ2-7; clone size: -; D gene: TRBD1; V gene: TRBV28; CDR3 DNA: TGTGCCAGCAGTTCACCGGGACAGGGGATCTCCTACGAGCAGTACTTC; CDR3 protein: CASSSPGQGISYEQYF
J gene: TRBJ1-1; clone size: -; D gene: -; V gene: TRBV15; CDR3 DNA: TGTGCCACCAGCAGAGATAGGGGGAGTCAAGCTTTCTTT; CDR3 protein: CATSRDRGSQAFF
J gene: TRBJ2-7; clone size: -; D gene: -; V gene: TRBV6-2/TRBV6-3; CDR3 DNA: TGTGCCAGCAGTAACCTTGCCCACACGGGACCCACTGGAGGGAGGCAGTACTTC; CDR3 protein: CASSNLAHTGPTGGRQYF
J gene: TRBJ1-2; clone size: -; D gene: -; V gene: TRBV4-1; CDR3 DNA: TGCGCCAGCAGCCAAGATCCGGGAGACACTTATACTTATGGCTACACCTTC; CDR3 protein: CASSQDPGDTYTYGYTF
J gene: TRBJ2-7; clone size: -; D gene: -; V gene: TRBV24-1; CDR3 DNA: TGTGCCACCAGTGATTTGTCCGGGGGCGAGCAGTACTTC; CDR3 protein: CATSDLSGGEQYF
J gene: TRBJ1-6; clone size: -; D gene: TRBD1; V gene: TRBV30; CDR3 DNA: TGTGCCTGGACCATAGGACAGGGATATAATTCACCCCTCCACTTT; CDR3 protein: CAWTIGQGYNSPLHF
J gene: TRBJ1-5; clone size: few; D gene: TRBD1; V gene: TRBV6-1; CDR3 DNA: TGTGCCAGCAGTGAAGGGACAGGGAAAGACCAGCCCCAGCATTTT; CDR3 protein: CASSEGTGKDQPQHF
J gene: TRBJ2-7; clone size: -; D gene: TRBD1; V gene: TRBV18; CDR3 DNA: TGTGCCAGCTCACCGCGGGACAGGACCTACGAGCAGTACTTC; CDR3 protein: CASSPRDRTYEQYF
J gene: TRBJ2-1; clone size: -; D gene: TRBD2; V gene: TRBV7-6; CDR3 DNA: TGTGCCAGCAGCCCCACCTCTAGCGGGAGTTCCTTTAGCTCCTACAATGAGCAGTTCTTC; CDR3 protein: CASSPTSSGSSFSSYNEQFF